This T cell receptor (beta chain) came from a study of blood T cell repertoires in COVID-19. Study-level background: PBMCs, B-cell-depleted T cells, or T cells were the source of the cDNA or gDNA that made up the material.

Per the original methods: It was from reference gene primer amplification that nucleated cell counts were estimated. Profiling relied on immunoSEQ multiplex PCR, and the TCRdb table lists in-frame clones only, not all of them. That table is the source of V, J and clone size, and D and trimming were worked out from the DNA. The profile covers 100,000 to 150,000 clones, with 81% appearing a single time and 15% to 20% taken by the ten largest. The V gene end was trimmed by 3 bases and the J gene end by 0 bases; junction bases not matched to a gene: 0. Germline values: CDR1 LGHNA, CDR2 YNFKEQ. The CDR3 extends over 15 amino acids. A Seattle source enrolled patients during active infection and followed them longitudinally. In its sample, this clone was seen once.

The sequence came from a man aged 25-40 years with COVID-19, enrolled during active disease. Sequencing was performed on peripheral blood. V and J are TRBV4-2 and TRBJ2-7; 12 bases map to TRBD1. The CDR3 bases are TGTGCCAGCAGCCAGGGACAGGGGGCCTCCTACGAGCAGTACTTC. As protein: CASSQGQGASYEQYF.